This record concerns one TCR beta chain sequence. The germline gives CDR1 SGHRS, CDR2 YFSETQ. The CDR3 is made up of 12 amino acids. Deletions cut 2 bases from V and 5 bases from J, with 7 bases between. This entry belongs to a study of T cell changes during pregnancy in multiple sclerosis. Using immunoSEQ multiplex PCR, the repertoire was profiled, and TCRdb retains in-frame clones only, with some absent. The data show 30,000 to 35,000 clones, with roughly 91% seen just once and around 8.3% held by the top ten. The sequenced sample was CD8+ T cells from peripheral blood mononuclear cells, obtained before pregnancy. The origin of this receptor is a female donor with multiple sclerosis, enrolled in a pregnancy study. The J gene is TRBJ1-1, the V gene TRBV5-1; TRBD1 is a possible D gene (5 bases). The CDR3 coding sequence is TGCGCCAGCAGCTTCGGGGGAACTGAAGCTTTCTTT. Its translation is CASSFGGTEAFF.